The 2 T cell receptor beta chains reported below all come from one sample, sequenced in a study of blood T cell repertoires in COVID-19. Sequencing was performed with immunoSEQ multiplex PCR; in TCRdb, only in-frame clones are kept and a portion is missing. The repertoire has hundreds of thousands of clones, approximately 82% of them found once; the top ten carry under 2%. Sequenced material: peripheral blood. Receptors originate from a woman aged 80 or older with acute or convalescent COVID-19.

This clone was seen more than once but under ten times. The V call is TRBV7-9, the J call TRBJ2-1, with 11 bases that match TRBD2. The CDR3 is made up of 16 amino acids. Germline CDR1 and CDR2: SEHNR and FQNEAQ (reference sequence). With 6 bases clipped from V and 7 bases from J, the junction kept 11 bases outside the gene matches. CDR3 in amino acids: CASRRLLAGEGNEQFF. CDR3 DNA: TGTGCCAGCAGGCGTTTACTAGCGGGAGAGGGGAATGAGCAGTTCTTC.

The chain combines TRBV6-5 with TRBJ2-7; 8 nucleotides line up with TRBD1. The CDR3 consists of 14 residues. Trimming cost V 6 bases and J 4 bases; bases outside gene matches: 8. Germline V gene data show CDR1 as MNHEY and CDR2 as SVGAGI. The CDR3 nucleotides read TGTGCCAGCAGGGTGGGGACAGGAGAATACGAGCAGTACTTC. Its translation is CASRVGTGEYEQYF.